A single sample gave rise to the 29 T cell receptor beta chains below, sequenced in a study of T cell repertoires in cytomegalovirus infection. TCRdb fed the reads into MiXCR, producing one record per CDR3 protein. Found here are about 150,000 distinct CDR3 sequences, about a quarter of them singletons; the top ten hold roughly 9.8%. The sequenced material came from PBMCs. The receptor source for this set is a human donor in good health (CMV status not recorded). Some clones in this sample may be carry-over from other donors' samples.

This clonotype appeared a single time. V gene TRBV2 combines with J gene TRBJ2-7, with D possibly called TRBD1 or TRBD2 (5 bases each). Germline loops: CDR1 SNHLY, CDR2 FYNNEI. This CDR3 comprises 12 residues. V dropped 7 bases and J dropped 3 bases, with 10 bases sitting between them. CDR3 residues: CASNRDLYEQYF. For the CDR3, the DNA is TGTGCCAGCAATAGGGACCTCTACGAGCAGTACTTC.

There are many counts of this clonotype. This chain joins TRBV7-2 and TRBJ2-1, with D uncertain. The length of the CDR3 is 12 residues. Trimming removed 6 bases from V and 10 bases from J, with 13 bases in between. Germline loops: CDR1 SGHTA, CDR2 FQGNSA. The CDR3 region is CASSLPSREQFF. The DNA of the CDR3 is TGTGCCAGCAGTTTGCCCTCAAGGGAGCAGTTCTTC.

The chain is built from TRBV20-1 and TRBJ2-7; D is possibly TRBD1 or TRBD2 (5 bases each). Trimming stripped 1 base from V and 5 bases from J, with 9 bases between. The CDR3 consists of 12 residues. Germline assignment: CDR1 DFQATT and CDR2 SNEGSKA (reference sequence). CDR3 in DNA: TGCAGTGCTAGAGCGGGGCTTGACGAGCAGTACTTC. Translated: CSARAGLDEQYF.

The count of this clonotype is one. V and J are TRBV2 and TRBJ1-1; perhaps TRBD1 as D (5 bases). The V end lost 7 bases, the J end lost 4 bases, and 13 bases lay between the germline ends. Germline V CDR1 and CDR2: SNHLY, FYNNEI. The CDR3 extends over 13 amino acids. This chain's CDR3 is CASNSRQLTEAFF. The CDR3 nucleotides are TGTGCCAGCAATTCAAGACAGCTCACTGAAGCTTTCTTT.

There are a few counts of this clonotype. This CDR3 reads CASSLNTITEAFF. Here the CDR3 DNA reads TGTGCCAGCAGCTTAAACACTATAACTGAAGCTTTCTTT. This sequence joins TRBV7-3 and TRBJ1-1; D unresolved. Trimming took off 1 base at V and 5 bases at J, with 8 bases between the two ends. CDR3 size: 13 residues. Looked up from germline, CDR1 is SGHTA and CDR2 is FQGTGA. Together with reference TRBV7-3 and TRBJ1-1, the CDR3 gives the full variable domain: GAGVSQTPSNKVTEKGKYVELRCDPISGHTALYWYRQSLGQGPEFLIYFQGTGAADDSGLPNDRFFAVRPEGSVSTLKIQRTERGDSAVYLCASSLNTITEAFFGQGTRLTVV.

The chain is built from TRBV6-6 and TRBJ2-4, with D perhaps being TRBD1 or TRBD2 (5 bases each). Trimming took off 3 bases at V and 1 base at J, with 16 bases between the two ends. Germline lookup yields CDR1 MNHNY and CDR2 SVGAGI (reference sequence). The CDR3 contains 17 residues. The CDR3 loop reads CASSYGSGTGAKNIQYF. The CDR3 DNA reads TGTGCCAGCAGTTATGGGTCGGGGACGGGGGCCAAAAACATTCAGTACTTC.

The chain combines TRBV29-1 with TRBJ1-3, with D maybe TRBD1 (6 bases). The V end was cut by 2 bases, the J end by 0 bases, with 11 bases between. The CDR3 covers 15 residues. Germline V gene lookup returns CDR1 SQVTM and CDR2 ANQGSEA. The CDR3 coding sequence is TGCAGCGTTGAAAGCGGGGGCAGCTCTGGAAACACCATATATTTT. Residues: CSVESGGSSGNTIYF.

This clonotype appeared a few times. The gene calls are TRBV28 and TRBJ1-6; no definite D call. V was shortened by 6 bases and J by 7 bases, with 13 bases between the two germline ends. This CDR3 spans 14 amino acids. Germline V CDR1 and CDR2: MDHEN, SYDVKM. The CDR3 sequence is CASSLRTENSPLHF. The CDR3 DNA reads TGTGCCAGCAGCTTAAGGACGGAAAATTCACCCCTCCACTTT.

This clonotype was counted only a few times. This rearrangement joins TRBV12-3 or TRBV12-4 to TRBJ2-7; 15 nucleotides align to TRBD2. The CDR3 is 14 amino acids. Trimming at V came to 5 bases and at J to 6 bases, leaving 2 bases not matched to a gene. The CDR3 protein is CASSRGLAGGEQYF. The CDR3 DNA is TGTGCCAGCAGTAGGGGACTAGCGGGAGGCGAGCAGTACTTC.

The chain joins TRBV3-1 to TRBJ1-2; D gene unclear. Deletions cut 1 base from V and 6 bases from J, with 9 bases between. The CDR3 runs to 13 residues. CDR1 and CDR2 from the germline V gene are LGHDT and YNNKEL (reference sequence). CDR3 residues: CASSQAIPDGYTF. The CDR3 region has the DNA TGTGCCAGCAGCCAAGCGATTCCAGATGGCTACACCTTC.

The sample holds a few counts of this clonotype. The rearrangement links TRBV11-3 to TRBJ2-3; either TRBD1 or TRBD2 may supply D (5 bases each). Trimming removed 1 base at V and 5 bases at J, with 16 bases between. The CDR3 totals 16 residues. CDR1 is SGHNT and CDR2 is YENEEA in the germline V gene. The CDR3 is CASSLGTVSGKDTQYF. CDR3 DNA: TGTGCCAGCAGCTTAGGGACTGTATCAGGGAAAGATACGCAGTATTTT.

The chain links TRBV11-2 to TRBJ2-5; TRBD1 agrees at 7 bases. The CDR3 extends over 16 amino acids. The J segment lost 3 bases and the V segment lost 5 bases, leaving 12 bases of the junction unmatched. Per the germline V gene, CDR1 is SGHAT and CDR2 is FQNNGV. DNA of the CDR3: TGTGCCAGCAGCCATATCCACTACGACAGGGAAGAGACCCAGTACTTC. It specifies CASSHIHYDREETQYF. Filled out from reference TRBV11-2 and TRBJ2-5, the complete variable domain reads EAGVAQSPRYKIIEKRQSVAFWCNPISGHATLYWYQQILGQGPKLLIQFQNNGVVDDSQLPKDRFSAERLKGVDSTLKIQPAKLEDSAVYLCASSHIHYDREETQYFGPGTRLLVL.

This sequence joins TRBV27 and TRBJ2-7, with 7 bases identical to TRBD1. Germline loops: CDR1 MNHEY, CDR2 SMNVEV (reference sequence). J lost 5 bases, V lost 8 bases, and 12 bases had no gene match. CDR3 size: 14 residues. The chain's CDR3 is CASRRHGTADEQYF. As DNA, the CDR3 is TGTGCCAGCCGTCGACACGGGACAGCCGACGAGCAGTACTTC.

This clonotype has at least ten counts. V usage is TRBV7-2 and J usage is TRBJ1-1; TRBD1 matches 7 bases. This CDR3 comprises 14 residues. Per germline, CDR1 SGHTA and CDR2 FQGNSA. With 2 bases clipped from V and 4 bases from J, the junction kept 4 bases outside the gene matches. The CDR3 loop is CASSLRGLGTEAFF. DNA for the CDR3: TGTGCCAGCAGCTTAAGGGGGCTGGGCACTGAAGCTTTCTTT.

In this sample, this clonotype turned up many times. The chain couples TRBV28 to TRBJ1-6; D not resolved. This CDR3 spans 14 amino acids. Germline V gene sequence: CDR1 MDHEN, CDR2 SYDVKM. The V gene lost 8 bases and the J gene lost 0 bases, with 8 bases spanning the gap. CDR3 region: CASGESSYNSPLHF. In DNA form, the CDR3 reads TGTGCCAGCGGGGAGAGCTCCTATAATTCACCCCTCCACTTT.

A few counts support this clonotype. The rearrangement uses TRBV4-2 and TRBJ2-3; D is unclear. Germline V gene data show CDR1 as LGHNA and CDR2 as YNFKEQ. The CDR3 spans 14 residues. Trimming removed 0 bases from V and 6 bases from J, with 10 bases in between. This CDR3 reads CASSQDGSIDTQYF. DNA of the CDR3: TGTGCCAGCAGCCAAGATGGCTCGATCGATACGCAGTATTTT.

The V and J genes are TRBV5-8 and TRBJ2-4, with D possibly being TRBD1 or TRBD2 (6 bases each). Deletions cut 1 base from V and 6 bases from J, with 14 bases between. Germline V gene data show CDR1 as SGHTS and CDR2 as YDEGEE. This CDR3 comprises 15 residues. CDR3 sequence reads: CASSLRGAPTNIQYF. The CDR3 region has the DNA TGTGCCAGCAGCTTGAGGGGGGCGCCTACAAACATTCAGTACTTC.

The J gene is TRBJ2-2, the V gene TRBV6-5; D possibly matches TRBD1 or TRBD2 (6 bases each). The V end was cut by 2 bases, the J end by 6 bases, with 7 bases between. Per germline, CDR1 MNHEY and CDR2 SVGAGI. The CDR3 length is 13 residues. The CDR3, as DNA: TGTGCCAGCAGTTACCGGGGGCCCGGGGAGCTGTTTTTT. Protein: CASSYRGPGELFF.

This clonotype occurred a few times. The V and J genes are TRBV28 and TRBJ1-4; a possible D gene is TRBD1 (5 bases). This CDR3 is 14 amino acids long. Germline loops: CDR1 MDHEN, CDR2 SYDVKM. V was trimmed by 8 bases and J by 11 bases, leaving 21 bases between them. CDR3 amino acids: CASLHGGGGGKLFF. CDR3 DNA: TGTGCCAGCCTACATGGCGGCGGGGGGGGGAAACTGTTTTTT.

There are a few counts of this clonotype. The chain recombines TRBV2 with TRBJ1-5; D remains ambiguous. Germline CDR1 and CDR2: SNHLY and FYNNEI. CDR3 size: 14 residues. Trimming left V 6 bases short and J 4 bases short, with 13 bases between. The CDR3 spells CASRRRSLNQPQHF. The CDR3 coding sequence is TGTGCCAGCAGGCGTCGGAGTTTAAATCAGCCCCAGCATTTT. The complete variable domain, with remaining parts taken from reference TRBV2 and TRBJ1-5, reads EPEVTQTPSHQVTQMGQEVILRCVPISNHLYFYWYRQILGQKVEFLVSFYNNEISEKSEIFDDQFSVERPDGSNFTLKIRSTKLEDSAMYFCASRRRSLNQPQHFGDGTRLSIL.

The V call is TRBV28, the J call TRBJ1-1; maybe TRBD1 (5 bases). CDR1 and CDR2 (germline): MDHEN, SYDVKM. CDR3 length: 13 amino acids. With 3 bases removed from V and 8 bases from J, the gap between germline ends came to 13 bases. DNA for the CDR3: TGTGCCAGCAGTTTGGGGCGTCGATGGGAAGCTTTCTTT. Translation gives CASSLGRRWEAFF.

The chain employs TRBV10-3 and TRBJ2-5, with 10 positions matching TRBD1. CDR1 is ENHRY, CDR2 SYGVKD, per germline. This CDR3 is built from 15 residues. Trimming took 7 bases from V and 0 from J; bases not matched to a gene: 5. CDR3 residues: CAIKGTGANQETQYF. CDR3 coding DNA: TGTGCCATCAAGGGGACAGGGGCCAACCAAGAGACCCAGTACTTC.

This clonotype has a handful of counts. CDR3 coding DNA: TGTGTAACATTCTTGAACACTGAAGCTTTCTTT. Encoded protein: CVTFLNTEAFF. V usage is TRBV28 and J usage is TRBJ1-1; D gene unclear. The V gene's germline CDR1 is MDHEN and CDR2 SYDVKM. The length of the CDR3 is 11 residues.

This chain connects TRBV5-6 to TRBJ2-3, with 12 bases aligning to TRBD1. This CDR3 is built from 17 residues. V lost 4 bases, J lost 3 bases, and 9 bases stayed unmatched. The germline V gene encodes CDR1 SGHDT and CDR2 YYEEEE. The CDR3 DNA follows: TGTGCCAGCAGCAGCGGGACAGGGGGCAGATGGACAGATACGCAGTATTTT. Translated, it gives CASSSGTGGRWTDTQYF. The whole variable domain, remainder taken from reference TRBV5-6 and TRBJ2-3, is DAGVTQSPTHLIKTRGQQVTLRCSPKSGHDTVSWYQQALGQGPQFIFQYYEEEERQRGNFPDRFSGHQFPNYSSELNVNALLLGDSALYLCASSSGTGGRWTDTQYFGPGTRLTVL.

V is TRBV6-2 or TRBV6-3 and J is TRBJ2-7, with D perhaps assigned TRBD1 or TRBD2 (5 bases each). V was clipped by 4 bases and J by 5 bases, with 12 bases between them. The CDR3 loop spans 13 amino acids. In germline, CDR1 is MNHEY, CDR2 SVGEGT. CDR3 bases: TGTGCCAGCAGTTCGGGACGGCCGCACGAGCAGTACTTC. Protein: CASSSGRPHEQYF.

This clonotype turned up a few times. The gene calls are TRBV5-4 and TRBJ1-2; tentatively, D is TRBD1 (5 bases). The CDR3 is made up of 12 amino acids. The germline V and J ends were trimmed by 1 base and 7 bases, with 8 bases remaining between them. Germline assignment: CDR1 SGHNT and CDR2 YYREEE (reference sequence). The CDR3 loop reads CASSLLGGGYTF. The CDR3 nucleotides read TGTGCCAGCAGCTTGCTGGGGGGTGGCTACACCTTC.

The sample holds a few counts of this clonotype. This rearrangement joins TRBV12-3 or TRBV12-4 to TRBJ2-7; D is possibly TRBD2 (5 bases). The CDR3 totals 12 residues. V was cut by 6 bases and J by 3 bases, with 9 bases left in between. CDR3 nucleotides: TGTGCCAGCAGCAGCGGATACTACGAGCAGTACTTC. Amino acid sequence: CASSSGYYEQYF.

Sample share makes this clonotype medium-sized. The DNA of the CDR3 is TGTGCCAGCGTCCTAGCGGGGGAGGGAGAGACCCAGTACTTC. It translates to CASVLAGEGETQYF. The rearrangement uses TRBV7-6 and TRBJ2-5; TRBD2 matches 10 bases. CDR3 length: 14 amino acids. Unmatched junction bases numbered 7, after V lost 8 bases and J lost 4 bases. Germline V gives CDR1 SGHVS, CDR2 FNYEAQ.

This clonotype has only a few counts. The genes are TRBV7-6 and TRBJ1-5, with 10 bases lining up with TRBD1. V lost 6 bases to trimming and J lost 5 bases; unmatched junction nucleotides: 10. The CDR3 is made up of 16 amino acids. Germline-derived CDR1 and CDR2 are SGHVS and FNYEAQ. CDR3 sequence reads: CASRKIGQGEDQPQHF. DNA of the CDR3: TGTGCCAGCAGGAAAATAGGACAGGGGGAGGATCAGCCCCAGCATTTT.